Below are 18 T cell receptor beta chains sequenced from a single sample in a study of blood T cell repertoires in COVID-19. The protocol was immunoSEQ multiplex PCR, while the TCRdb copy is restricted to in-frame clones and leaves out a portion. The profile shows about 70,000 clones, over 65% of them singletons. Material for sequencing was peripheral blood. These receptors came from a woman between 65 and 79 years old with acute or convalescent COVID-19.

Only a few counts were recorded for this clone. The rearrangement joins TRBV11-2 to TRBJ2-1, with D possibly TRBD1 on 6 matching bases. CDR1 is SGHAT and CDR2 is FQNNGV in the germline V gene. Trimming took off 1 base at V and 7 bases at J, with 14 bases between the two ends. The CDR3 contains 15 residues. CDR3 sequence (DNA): TGTGCCAGCAGCTTAGTCACAGGGTTCTGGAATGAGCAGTTCTTC. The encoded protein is CASSLVTGFWNEQFF.

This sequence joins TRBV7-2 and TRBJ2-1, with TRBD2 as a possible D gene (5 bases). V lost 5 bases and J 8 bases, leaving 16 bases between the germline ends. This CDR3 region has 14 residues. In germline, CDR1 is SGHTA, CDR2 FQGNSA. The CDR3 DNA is TGTGCCAGCAGCGTGAGGAGAGCGGCAGATGAGCAGTTCTTC. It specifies CASSVRRAADEQFF.

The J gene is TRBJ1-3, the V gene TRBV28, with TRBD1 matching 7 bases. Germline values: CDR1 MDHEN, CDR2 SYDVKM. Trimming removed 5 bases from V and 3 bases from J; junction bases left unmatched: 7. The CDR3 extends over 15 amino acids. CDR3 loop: CASSLKGAGGNTIYF. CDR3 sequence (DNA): TGTGCCAGCAGTCTTAAGGGGGCGGGTGGAAACACCATATATTTT.

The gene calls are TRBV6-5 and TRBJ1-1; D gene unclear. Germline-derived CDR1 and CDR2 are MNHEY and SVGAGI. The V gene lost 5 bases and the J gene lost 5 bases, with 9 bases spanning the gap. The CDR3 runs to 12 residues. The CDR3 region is CASSTPGTEAFF. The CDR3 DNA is TGTGCCAGCAGTACCCCGGGGACTGAAGCTTTCTTT.

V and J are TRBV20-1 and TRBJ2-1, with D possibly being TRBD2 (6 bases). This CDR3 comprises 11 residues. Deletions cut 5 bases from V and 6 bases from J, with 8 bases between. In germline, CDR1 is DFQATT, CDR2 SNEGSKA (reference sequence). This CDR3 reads CSAGRSNEQFF. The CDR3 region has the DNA TGCAGTGCTGGGAGGAGCAATGAGCAGTTCTTC.

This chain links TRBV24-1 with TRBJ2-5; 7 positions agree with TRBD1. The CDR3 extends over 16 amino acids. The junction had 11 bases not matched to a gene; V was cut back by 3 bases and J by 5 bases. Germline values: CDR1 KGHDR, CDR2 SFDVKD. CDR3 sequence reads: CATSDRLTGTGETQYF. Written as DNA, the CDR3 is TGTGCCACCAGTGATCGGCTGACAGGGACGGGGGAGACCCAGTACTTC.

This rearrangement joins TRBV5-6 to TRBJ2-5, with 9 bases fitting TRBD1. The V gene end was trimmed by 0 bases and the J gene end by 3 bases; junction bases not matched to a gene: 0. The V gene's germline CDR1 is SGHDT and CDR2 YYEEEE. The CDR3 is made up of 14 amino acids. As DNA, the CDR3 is TGTGCCAGCAGCTTGGGACAGGGGGAAGAGACCCAGTACTTC. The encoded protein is CASSLGQGEETQYF.

CDR3: CASSQDPRPETQYF. CDR3 bases: TGTGCCAGCAGCCAAGACCCGAGGCCGGAGACCCAGTACTTC. The V and J genes are TRBV3-1 (or the pseudogene TRBV3-2) and TRBJ2-5; D gene ambiguous. In germline, CDR1 is LGHDT, CDR2 YNNKEL (reference sequence). Trimming pared 0 bases from V and 5 bases from J, leaving 10 bases between. This CDR3 contains 14 residues.

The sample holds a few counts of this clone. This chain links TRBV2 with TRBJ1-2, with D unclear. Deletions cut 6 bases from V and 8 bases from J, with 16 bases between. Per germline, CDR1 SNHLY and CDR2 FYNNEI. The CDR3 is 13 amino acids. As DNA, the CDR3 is TGTGCCAGCAGGTCGGACGGGATCGAGGGCTACACCTTC. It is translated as CASRSDGIEGYTF.

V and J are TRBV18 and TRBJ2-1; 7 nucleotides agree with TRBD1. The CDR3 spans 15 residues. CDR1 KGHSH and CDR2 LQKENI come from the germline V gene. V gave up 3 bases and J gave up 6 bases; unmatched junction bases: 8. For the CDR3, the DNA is TGTGCCAGCTCACCCTCACAGGGGAAAGGCAATGAGCAGTTCTTC. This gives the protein CASSPSQGKGNEQFF.

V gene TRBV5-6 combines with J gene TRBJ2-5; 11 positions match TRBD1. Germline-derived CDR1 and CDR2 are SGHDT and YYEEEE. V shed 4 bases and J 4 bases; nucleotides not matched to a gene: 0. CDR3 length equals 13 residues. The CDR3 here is CASSGTGGETQYF. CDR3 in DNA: TGTGCCAGCAGCGGGACAGGGGGAGAGACCCAGTACTTC.

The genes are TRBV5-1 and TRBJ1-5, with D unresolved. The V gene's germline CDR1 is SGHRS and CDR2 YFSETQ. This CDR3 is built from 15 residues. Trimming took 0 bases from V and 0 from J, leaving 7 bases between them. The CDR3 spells CASSLVGDSNQPQHF. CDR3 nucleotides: TGCGCCAGCAGCTTGGTCGGGGATAGCAATCAGCCCCAGCATTTT.

CDR3 loop: CASSGDPSLFGGNEKLFF. Written as DNA, the CDR3 is TGTGCCAGCAGCGGGGACCCCTCGCTTTTTGGGGGGAATGAAAAACTGTTTTTT. The rearrangement links TRBV9 to TRBJ1-4; possible D gene TRBD1, 5 bases. The germline V and J ends were trimmed by 3 bases and 5 bases, with 23 bases remaining between them. The CDR3 is 18 residues long. Germline V CDR1 and CDR2: SGDLS, YYNGEE.

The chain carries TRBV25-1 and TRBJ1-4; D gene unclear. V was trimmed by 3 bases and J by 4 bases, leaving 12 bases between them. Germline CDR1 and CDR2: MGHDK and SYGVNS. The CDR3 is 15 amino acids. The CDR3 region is CASSDPRHRNEKLFF. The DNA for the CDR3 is TGTGCCAGCAGTGACCCCCGACACCGTAATGAAAAACTGTTTTTT.

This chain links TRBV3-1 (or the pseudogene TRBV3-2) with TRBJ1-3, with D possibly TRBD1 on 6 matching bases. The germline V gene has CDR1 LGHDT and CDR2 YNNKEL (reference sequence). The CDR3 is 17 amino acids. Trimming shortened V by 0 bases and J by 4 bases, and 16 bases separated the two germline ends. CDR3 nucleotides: TGTGCCAGCAGCCAAGACGGGGGGGCCCTAGACGGAAACACCATATATTTT. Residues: CASSQDGGALDGNTIYF.

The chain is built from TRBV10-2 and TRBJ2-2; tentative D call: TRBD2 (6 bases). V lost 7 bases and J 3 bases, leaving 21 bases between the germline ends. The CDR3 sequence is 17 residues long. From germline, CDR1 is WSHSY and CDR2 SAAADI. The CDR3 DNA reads TGCGCCAGCACCCCCTGGGGTAGCGGCTATGACACCGGGGAGCTGTTTTTT. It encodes CASTPWGSGYDTGELFF.

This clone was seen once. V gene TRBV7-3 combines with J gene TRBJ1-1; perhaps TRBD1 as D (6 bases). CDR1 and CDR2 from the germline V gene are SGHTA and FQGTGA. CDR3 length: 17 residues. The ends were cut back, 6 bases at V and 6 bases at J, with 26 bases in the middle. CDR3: CASSLVALGRGRAEAFF. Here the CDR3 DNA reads TGTGCCAGCAGTCTTGTGGCCCTTGGTAGGGGGAGGGCTGAAGCTTTCTTT.

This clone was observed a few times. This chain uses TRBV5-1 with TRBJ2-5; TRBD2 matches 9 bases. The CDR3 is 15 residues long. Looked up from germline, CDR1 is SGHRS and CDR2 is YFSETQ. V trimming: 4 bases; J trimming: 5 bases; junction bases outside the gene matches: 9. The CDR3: CASSGAAGGRETQYF. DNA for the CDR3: TGCGCCAGCAGCGGGGCAGCGGGGGGTAGGGAGACCCAGTACTTC.